This T cell receptor beta chain was documented in a study of human T cells and chemical hapten exposure. Whole-study findings and limits: Counts of TCRs above 1 in 1000 frequency stayed unchanged with DPC sensitization.

This CDR3 contains 14 residues. Germline assignment: CDR1 MDHEN and CDR2 SYDVKM. The V end was cut by 6 bases, the J end by 4 bases, with 15 bases between. Unique molecular identifiers were attached to individual cDNA molecules within the library. TCRdb reanalysed the RACE reads using MiXCR and keeps one entry per CDR3 protein. The data hold around 300,000 distinct CDR3 sequences, with around 5.5% observed a single time. This clonotype turned up a few times. Its antigen remains unidentified. Time point specified: pre-sensitization, week 0. Treatment defined: therapeutic diphenylcyclopropenone sensitization with weekly scalp DPC.

The source is a woman younger than 30 with alopecia areata. Some clones in this sample may be carry-over from other donors' samples. J is TRBJ1-2 and V is TRBV28, with D tentatively TRBD1 (5 bases). Here the sequenced sample was whole blood, taken in connection with sensitization to the hapten diphenylcyclopropenone (DPC). This CDR3 reads CASSQGGTSYGYTF. CDR3 DNA: TGTGCCAGCAGCCAGGGCGGAACCAGCTATGGCTACACCTTC.